One T cell receptor (beta chain) is described in this entry. Its antigen is not yet known. There are no base qualities to consult, and no much larger clone falls within one base. Trimming removed 6 bases from V and 4 bases from J, leaving 12 bases between the germline ends. Including cysteine and phenylalanine, the CDR3 has 13 amino acids. Here the CDR3 DNA is all that survives: 39 bases in frame from base 1. For CDR1 and CDR2, the germline V gene lists MNHNS and SASEGT. This entry comes from a study of shared clonotypes between healthy human individuals (dated by TCRdb to 2018 to 2021). About the investigation overall: The cohort comprised a couple of women and a few men aged 18 to 49 years. Per donor, three plates each were used for CD4 naive and CD4 memory, two for CD8 naive, and one for CD8 memory. Per donor, leukapheresis produced somewhere between about 0.85 and 8.9 billion PBMCs. To increase sequencing depth and limit assay-specific biases, TCR repertoire library preparation and sequencing were carried out by different laboratories using diverse techniques. To estimate repertoire size and how much clonotypes are shared between individuals, the study performed deep sequencing of blood TCR repertoires from roughly five healthy adults.

Healthy HIV-negative adults with no recently reported acute infections or vaccinations were included as donors. Only Caucasian adults living in Nashville, Tennessee, USA were represented among the donors. Magnetic negative selection was used to enrich CD4+ T cells, after which naive cells were positively selected on CD45RA and the negative fraction became the memory subset. After blood collection by leukapheresis, PBMCs were isolated using Ficoll-Histopaque density gradient centrifugation and then cryopreserved in the vapor phase of liquid nitrogen. Analytical flow cytometry was used to check the purity and quantity of every magnetically sorted T cell population. Genomic DNA was isolated from each sorted fraction and quantified by UV absorbance on a Nanodrop 2000c. Broader findings and caveats from the paper: Because the study included only a small number of donors, the genetic and exposure-history diversity represented was limited. Pairwise subsampling led to the expectation that sequencing depth would affect the degree of clonotype sharing among donors. Naive subsets generally had larger estimated clonotype richness than memory subsets did. Incomplete sequencing was indicated by rarefaction of sorted-subset datasets, despite the large sequencing depth. Sampling was limited to blood, and TCR repertoires in tissue likely differ from TCR repertoires in blood. Clonotypes shared by all four sorted-subset donors showed higher generation probabilities than non-shared clonotypes. Sharing across a few donors was observed for around 5% of naive CD4, less than 4% of naive CD8, roughly 2.4% of memory CD4, and about 0.39% of memory CD8 clonotypes.

TCR CDR3 regions were amplified from genomic DNA by multiplex PCR using the deep immunoSEQ assay. For each cell subset, the extracted genomic DNA was distributed evenly across all wells of several immunoSEQ 96-well plates, and each plate served as one replicate. For sorted subsets, roughly 0.2 ug genomic DNA, equal to about 30,000 T cell genomes, was loaded into each replicate PCR. Purified libraries were quantified with a Qubit 3.0 fluorometer, sized on a Bioanalyzer 2100, and re-quantified with the KAPA Library Quantification kit. Every immunoSEQ 96-well plate was sequenced on a dedicated single-read 150-cycle Illumina NextSeq 550 flow cell. The authors' pipeline ran thus. The immunoSEQ output contained only junctional sequences without quality scores, so filtering could not match that applied to full-length reads. Sequences were annotated with PyIR, a Python wrapper for IgBLAST v1.9, and V/J genes and CDR3 were assigned using IMGT germline references. Reads with weak V/J assignments (E-value above 1e-6), missing CDR3, stop codons, out-of-frame junctions, or ambiguous translated residues were removed. V3J clonotypes were defined by identical inferred V gene, J gene, and CDR3 amino acid sequence. Percentage overlap between repertoires was calculated by dividing the number of shared unique clonotypes by the size of the smaller repertoire. Three approaches were used to assess repertoire richness: RTK rarefaction, the Chao1 estimator, and Recon v2.1 estimates of unobserved clonotypes. For all TCRbeta clonotypes obtained by the gDNA method from four donors, generation probabilities were computed with OLGA. TCRdb limited this immuneACCESS table to in-frame rearrangements with V and J called. A share of clones is missing; checked studies link under half to unresolved V genes, and the rest is unexplained. V and J calls plus clone size are reproduced from that table; the DNA served to infer D and trimming. The sample table shows 180,000 or so clones, and 80% to 95% are seen once. The leading ten clones occupy 0.067% of the sample.

The chain employs TRBV6-1 and TRBJ1-1; the D gene is unclear. What was sequenced was naive CD4+ T cells sorted from blood. The sample's cell subset or site, from its label and the paper: CD45RA+ positively selected. This TCR came from a woman younger than 45 in good health. The bases read TGTGCCAGCAGATTCGACTTGGGCACTGAAGCTTTCTTT. Translation gives CASRFDLGTEAFF.